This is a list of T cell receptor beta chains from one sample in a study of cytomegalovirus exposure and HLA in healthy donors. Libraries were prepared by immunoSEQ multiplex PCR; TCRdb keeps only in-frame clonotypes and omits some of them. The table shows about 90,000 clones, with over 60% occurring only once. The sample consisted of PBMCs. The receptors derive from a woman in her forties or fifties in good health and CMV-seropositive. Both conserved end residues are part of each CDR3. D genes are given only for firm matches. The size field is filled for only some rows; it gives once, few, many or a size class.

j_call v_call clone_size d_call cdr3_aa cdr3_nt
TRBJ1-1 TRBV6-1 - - CASGGLLNTEAFF TGTGCCAGCGGGGGACTCCTGAACACTGAAGCTTTCTTT
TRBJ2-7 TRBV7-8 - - CASSLSPGHQNYEQYF TGTGCCAGCAGCTTATCACCGGGACACCAGAACTACGAGCAGTACTTC
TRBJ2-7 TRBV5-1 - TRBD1 CASSEGTGNYEQYF TGCGCCAGCAGTGAGGGGACAGGGAACTACGAGCAGTACTTC
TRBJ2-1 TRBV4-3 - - CASSQEWLGPVDHYNEQFF TGCGCCAGCAGCCAAGAATGGTTGGGGCCCGTCGACCATTACAATGAGCAGTTCTTC
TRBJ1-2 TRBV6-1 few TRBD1 CASSEAWGQGGNGYTF TGTGCCAGCAGTGAAGCGTGGGGACAGGGAGGCAATGGCTACACCTTC
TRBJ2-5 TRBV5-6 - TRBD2 CASSFGGGGETQYF TGTGCCAGCAGCTTTGGTGGGGGGGGAGAGACCCAGTACTTC
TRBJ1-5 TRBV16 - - CASSQFRQDHQPQHF TGTGCCAGCAGCCAATTCCGGCAGGATCATCAGCCCCAGCATTTT
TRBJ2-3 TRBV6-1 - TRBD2 CAIRPGLATDTQYF TGTGCCATCCGCCCCGGACTAGCAACAGATACGCAGTATTTT
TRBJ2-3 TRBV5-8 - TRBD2 CASPGDYSTDTQYF TGTGCCAGCCCGGGGGACTACTCCACAGATACGCAGTATTTT
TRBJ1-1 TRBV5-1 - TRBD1 CASSRLGQANTEAFF TGCGCCAGCAGCCGTTTAGGACAGGCGAACACTGAAGCTTTCTTT
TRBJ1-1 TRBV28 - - CASSSLIETEAFF TGTGCCAGCAGTTCCCTCATTGAGACTGAAGCTTTCTTT
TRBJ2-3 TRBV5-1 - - CASSLASGGRGSDTQYF TGCGCCAGCAGCTTGGCCTCGGGCGGAAGGGGGTCAGATACGCAGTATTTT
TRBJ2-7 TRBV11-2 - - CASSPLREQYF TGTGCCAGCAGCCCTCTGCGGGAGCAGTACTTC
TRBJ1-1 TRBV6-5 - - CASSPTDGKFTEAFF TGTGCCAGCAGCCCGACGGACGGGAAATTTACTGAAGCTTTCTTT
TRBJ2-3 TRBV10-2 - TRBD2 CASSARGGGDTQYF TGCGCCAGCAGTGCGCGGGGGGGTGGCGATACGCAGTATTTT
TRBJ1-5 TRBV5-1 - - CASSPTPNSNQPQHF TGCGCCAGCAGCCCGACTCCGAATAGCAATCAGCCCCAGCATTTT
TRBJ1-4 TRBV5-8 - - CASSQGRTPGRKLFF TGTGCCAGCAGCCAAGGGAGAACCCCTGGAAGAAAACTGTTTTTT
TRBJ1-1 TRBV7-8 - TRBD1 CASSDRQGDYTEAFF TGTGCCAGCAGCGATAGACAGGGGGATTACACTGAAGCTTTCTTT
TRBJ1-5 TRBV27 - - CASSPRRGSVSNQPQHF TGTGCCAGCAGTCCAAGGCGGGGTTCAGTAAGCAATCAGCCCCAGCATTTT
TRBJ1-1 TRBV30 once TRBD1 CAWGTVRGTEAFF TGTGCCTGGGGGACAGTTCGAGGGACTGAAGCTTTCTTT
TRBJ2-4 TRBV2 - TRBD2 CASTLAGGAKNIQYF TGTGCCAGCACCTTAGCGGGGGGAGCCAAAAACATTCAGTACTTC
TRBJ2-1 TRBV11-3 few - CASSSSDEQFF TGTGCCAGCAGTTCTAGCGATGAGCAGTTCTTC
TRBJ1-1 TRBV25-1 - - CASSEVGGYTEAFF TGTGCCAGCAGTGAGGTCGGGGGTTACACTGAAGCTTTCTTT
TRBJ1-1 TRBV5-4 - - CASSLSSGAEAFF TGTGCCAGCAGCTTGAGTTCGGGGGCTGAAGCTTTCTTT
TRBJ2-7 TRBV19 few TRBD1 CASSIRGTGPYEQYF TGTGCCAGTAGTATAAGGGGGACAGGGCCCTACGAGCAGTACTTC
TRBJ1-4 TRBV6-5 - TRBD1 CASSYSSTGMSEKLFF TGTGCCAGCAGTTACTCGTCGACAGGGATGTCTGAAAAACTGTTTTTT
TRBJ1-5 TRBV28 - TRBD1 CASSGGGTGNQPQHF TGTGCCAGCAGTGGGGGGGGGACAGGGAATCAGCCCCAGCATTTT
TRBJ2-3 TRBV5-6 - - CASSPPGLSTDTQYF TGTGCCAGCAGTCCTCCGGGACTGAGCACAGATACGCAGTATTTT
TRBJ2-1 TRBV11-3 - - CASSLVQEQFF TGTGCCAGCAGCTTAGTCCAGGAGCAGTTCTTC
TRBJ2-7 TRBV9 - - CASSVADSSYEQYF TGTGCCAGCAGCGTAGCGGACAGCTCCTACGAGCAGTACTTC
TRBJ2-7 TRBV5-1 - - CASSLDRTYEQYF TGCGCCAGCAGCTTAGACAGGACCTACGAGCAGTACTTC
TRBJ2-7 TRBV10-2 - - CASSEPSTDLSYEQYF TGCGCCAGCAGTGAGCCTAGCACGGACTTATCCTACGAGCAGTACTTC
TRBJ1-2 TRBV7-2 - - CASSGWGLGYGYTF TGTGCCAGCAGCGGATGGGGACTGGGCTATGGCTACACCTTC
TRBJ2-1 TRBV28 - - CASRRNNEQFF TGTGCCAGCAGGAGAAACAATGAGCAGTTCTTC
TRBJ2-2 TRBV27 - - CASSGETGELFF TGTGCCAGCAGTGGGGAGACCGGGGAGCTGTTTTTT
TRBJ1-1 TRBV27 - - CASSLRLTLMNTEAFF TGTGCCAGCAGTTTGCGGTTAACCCTTATGAACACTGAAGCTTTCTTT
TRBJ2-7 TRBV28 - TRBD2 CASSLVAGGSYEQYF TGTGCCAGCAGTTTAGTGGCGGGGGGGTCCTACGAGCAGTACTTC
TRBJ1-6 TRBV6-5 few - CASSYSIRYYNSPLHF TGTGCCAGCAGTTACTCGATCCGGTACTATAATTCACCCCTCCACTTT
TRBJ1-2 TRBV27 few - CASSPARGANYGYTF TGTGCCAGCAGTCCTGCCAGGGGAGCTAACTATGGCTACACCTTC
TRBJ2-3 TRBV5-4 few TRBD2 CASSQEGIGLESDTQYF TGTGCCAGCAGCCAAGAAGGGATAGGACTAGAGTCAGATACGCAGTATTTT
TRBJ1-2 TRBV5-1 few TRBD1 CASSLGPGTVYGYTF TGCGCCAGCAGCTTGGGGCCCGGGACAGTTTATGGCTACACCTTC
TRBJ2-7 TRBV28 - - CASSPTADGGVNEQYF TGTGCCAGCAGTCCCACCGCGGACGGAGGGGTAAACGAGCAGTACTTC
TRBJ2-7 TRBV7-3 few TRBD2 CASSATSGSSYEQYF TGTGCCAGCAGCGCAACTAGCGGAAGCTCCTACGAGCAGTACTTC
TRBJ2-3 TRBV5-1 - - CASSGAGTDTQYF TGCGCCAGCAGCGGGGCGGGCACAGATACGCAGTATTTT
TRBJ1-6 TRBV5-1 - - CASRFDSPNSPLHF TGCGCCAGCAGATTCGACAGTCCCAATTCACCCCTCCACTTT
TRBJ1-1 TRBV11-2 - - CASSFGGGGPEAFF TGTGCCAGCAGCTTCGGGGGAGGCGGGCCTGAAGCTTTCTTT
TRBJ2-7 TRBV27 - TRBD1 CASSLSTGDRYEQYF TGTGCCAGCAGTTTGTCGACAGGGGATCGCTACGAGCAGTACTTC